The subject of this entry is one T cell receptor (beta chain). The CDR3 consists of 15 residues. Trimming pared 2 bases from V and 4 bases from J, leaving 12 bases between. CDR1 is MDHEN, CDR2 SYDVKM, per germline. This sample was taken from a study of cytomegalovirus exposure and HLA in healthy donors. PCR primers comprised 60 Vbeta and 13 Jbeta primers. Clones were sequenced by immunoSEQ multiplex PCR, and TCRdb holds only the in-frame ones, with some missing. Here the sample spans about 160,000 clones, approximately 88% being singletons. Sequencing input: PBMCs. This rearrangement joins TRBV28 to TRBJ1-5, with a tentative D call TRBD1 (5 bases). This clonotype was obtained from a woman aged 25 to 45 in good health and CMV-seronegative. The CDR3 protein is CASSLVGAGNQPQHF. Written as DNA, the CDR3 is TGTGCCAGCAGTTTAGTAGGGGCAGGTAATCAGCCCCAGCATTTT.